Below are 29 T cell receptor beta chains sequenced from a single sample in a study of early T cells in non-severe SARS-CoV-2 infection. TCRdb re-derived calls from the 5' RACE reads in MiXCR, one entry per CDR3 protein. The repertoire consists of over 85,000 distinct CDR3 sequences, with about an eighth occurring once and the leading ten covering approximately 6.4%. The specimen sequenced was whole blood. Receptor source: an adult who was a healthcare worker with PCR-confirmed SARS-CoV-2 infection or an uninfected control (not recorded which).

This sequence joins TRBV20-1 and TRBJ2-7; D call uncertain. V was trimmed by 1 base and J by 3 bases, leaving 10 bases between them. Germline-derived CDR1 and CDR2 are DFQATT and SNEGSKA (reference sequence). CDR3 length equals 13 residues. The DNA of the CDR3 is TGCAGTGCTAGAGGGCAGGTGGACTACGAGCAGTACTTC. This sequence encodes CSARGQVDYEQYF.

This chain joins TRBV7-3 and TRBJ2-2, with TRBD1 identical over 8 bases. J was trimmed by 3 bases and V by 3 bases; bases with no gene match: 3. The CDR3 is made up of 15 amino acids. CDR1 and CDR2 from the germline V gene are SGHTA and FQGTGA. CDR3 sequence: CASSLTGEDTGELFF. For the CDR3, the DNA is TGTGCCAGCAGCTTGACAGGGGAGGACACCGGGGAGCTGTTTTTT.

Many counts were recorded for this clonotype. The rearrangement joins TRBV5-6 to TRBJ1-5, with D uncertain. Germline V lookup: CDR1 SGHDT, CDR2 YYEEEE. V was pared by 1 base and J by 1 base, with 9 bases between. This CDR3 spans 15 amino acids. The CDR3 is CASSLSRRSNQPQHF. The DNA of the CDR3 is TGTGCCAGCAGCTTGTCCCGTAGAAGCAATCAGCCCCAGCATTTT. Full variable domain (remainder filled in from reference TRBV5-6 and TRBJ1-5): DAGVTQSPTHLIKTRGQQVTLRCSPKSGHDTVSWYQQALGQGPQFIFQYYEEEERQRGNFPDRFSGHQFPNYSSELNVNALLLGDSALYLCASSLSRRSNQPQHFGDGTRLSIL.

In this sample, this clonotype turned up many times. The chain joins TRBV11-2 to TRBJ2-7; 7 nucleotides agree with TRBD2. Germline V lookup: CDR1 SGHAT, CDR2 FQNNGV. CDR3 length equals 14 residues. Trimming removed 5 bases from V and 2 bases from J; junction bases left unmatched: 6. CDR3 in amino acids: CASSRTLAAYEQYF. The CDR3 bases are TGTGCCAGCAGCCGAACTCTAGCGGCCTACGAGCAGTACTTC.

The sample holds a few counts of this clonotype. V usage is TRBV11-3 and J usage is TRBJ2-1; D is unresolved. CDR3 size: 13 residues. The germline V gene has CDR1 SGHNT and CDR2 YENEEA. The V and J ends lost 5 bases and 9 bases respectively, with 14 bases between them. CDR3 in amino acids: CASSDPLSGEQFF. The CDR3 DNA sequence: TGTGCCAGCAGCGACCCTCTATCCGGTGAGCAGTTCTTC. The full variable domain, completed using reference TRBV11-3 and TRBJ2-1, is EAGVVQSPRYKIIEKKQPVAFWCNPISGHNTLYWYLQNLGQGPELLIRYENEEAVDDSQLPKDRFSAERLKGVDSTLKIQPAELGDSAVYLCASSDPLSGEQFFGPGTRLTVL.

This chain connects TRBV7-2 to TRBJ2-2; 7 nucleotides align to TRBD2. Germline assignment: CDR1 SGHTA and CDR2 FQGNSA. This CDR3 has 16 amino acids. The V gene end was trimmed by 1 base and the J gene end by 5 bases; junction bases not matched to a gene: 7. The CDR3 DNA follows: TGTGCCAGCAGCTTAGTCGTGTGGGGAGGGACCGGGGAGCTGTTTTTT. The encoded protein is CASSLVVWGGTGELFF. The full variable domain, with the rest looked up from reference TRBV7-2 and TRBJ2-2, is GAGVSQSPSNKVTEKGKDVELRCDPISGHTALYWYRQSLGQGLEFLIYFQGNSAPDKSGLPSDRFSAERTGGSVSTLTIQRTQQEDSAVYLCASSLVVWGGTGELFFGEGSRLTVL.

The chain employs TRBV10-1 and TRBJ2-1, with 8 bases lining up with TRBD2. The CDR3 loop spans 15 amino acids. J lost 6 bases, V lost 5 bases, and 9 bases had no gene match. Germline V gene sequence: CDR1 WNHNN, CDR2 SYGVQD (reference sequence). In nucleotides, the CDR3 is TGCGCCAGCAGTCCGAGCGGGAGTTTCGGCAATGAGCAGTTCTTC. Protein product: CASSPSGSFGNEQFF.

CDR3 amino acids: CASSPTDYEQYF. CDR3 bases: TGTGCCAGCAGCCCTACCGACTACGAGCAGTACTTC. The chain joins TRBV28 to TRBJ2-7, with D uncertain. Trimming removed 6 bases at V and 3 bases at J, with 9 bases between. This CDR3 is built from 12 residues. CDR1 and CDR2 (germline): MDHEN, SYDVKM.

At least ten counts were recorded for this clonotype. The rearrangement uses TRBV7-8 and TRBJ1-1; unclear D gene. V shed 1 base and J shed 5 bases, with 8 bases lying between them. Germline values: CDR1 SGHVS, CDR2 FQNEAQ. The CDR3 consists of 13 residues. CDR3: CASSLVELTEAFF. The CDR3 coding sequence is TGTGCCAGCAGCTTAGTGGAGTTGACTGAAGCTTTCTTT. Full variable domain (remainder filled in from reference TRBV7-8 and TRBJ1-1): GAGVSQSPRYKVAKRGQDVALRCDPISGHVSLFWYQQALGQGPEFLTYFQNEAQLDKSGLPSDRFFAERPEGSVSTLKIQRTQQEDSAVYLCASSLVELTEAFFGQGTRLTVV.

There are many counts of this clonotype. The chain joins TRBV7-3 to TRBJ2-5; D is possibly TRBD2 (5 bases). Trimming stripped 5 bases from V and 0 bases from J, with 13 bases between. The CDR3 extends over 15 amino acids. From germline, CDR1 is SGHTA and CDR2 FQGTGA. The CDR3 spells CASSILPGNQETQYF. Written as DNA, the CDR3 is TGTGCCAGCAGCATACTACCCGGGAACCAAGAGACCCAGTACTTC.

This clonotype was counted a few times. The chain combines TRBV29-1 with TRBJ2-1; possibly TRBD1 for D (6 bases). This CDR3 spans 13 amino acids. Germline V lookup: CDR1 SQVTM, CDR2 ANQGSEA. V lost 5 bases, J lost 3 bases, and 11 bases lay in between. CDR3 sequence: CSVFGQYYNEQFF. The CDR3 region has the DNA TGCAGCGTTTTCGGACAGTACTACAATGAGCAGTTCTTC.

There are many counts of this clonotype. CDR3 sequence reads: CASSYTGGRTGELFF. CDR3 DNA: TGTGCCAGCAGTTACACAGGGGGGAGAACCGGGGAGCTGTTTTTT. The chain couples TRBV28 to TRBJ2-2, with 8 bases matching TRBD1. Trimming removed 4 bases from V and 5 bases from J; junction bases left unmatched: 6. The V gene's germline CDR1 is MDHEN and CDR2 SYDVKM. This CDR3 spans 15 amino acids.

Of note for this clonotype: Germline is not matched at one junction end, which may reflect a read error. The CDR3 region has the DNA TGTGTCAGCAGCTACCTAGCGGGAAACACCGGGGAGCTGTTTTTT. It translates to CVSSYLAGNTGELFF. V and J are TRBV9 and TRBJ2-2; 9 positions agree with TRBD2. Germline V gene lookup returns CDR1 SGDLS and CDR2 YYNGEE. The CDR3 runs 15 residues.

In its sample, this clonotype was seen a few times. This sequence joins TRBV28 and TRBJ2-2; 8 bases line up with TRBD1. Germline V gene data show CDR1 as MDHEN and CDR2 as SYDVKM. The CDR3 has 15 residues. V lost 2 bases and J lost 4; bases outside the gene matches: 3. The DNA of the CDR3 is TGTGCCAGCAGTTTAGTCAGGGGGCTCACCGGGGAGCTGTTTTTT. Translation: CASSLVRGLTGELFF.

This clonotype came up many times. The chain carries TRBV12-3 or TRBV12-4 and TRBJ2-3; possibly TRBD2 for D (5 bases). Deletions cut 6 bases from V and 2 bases from J, with 9 bases between. This CDR3 has 13 residues. CDR3 DNA: TGTGCCAGCAGGGCTAGCCACACAGATACGCAGTATTTT. This gives the protein CASRASHTDTQYF.

This clonotype turned up a few times. V and J are TRBV20-1 and TRBJ2-3; D unclear. V was clipped by 3 bases and J by 2 bases, with 6 bases between them. Germline V lookup: CDR1 DFQATT, CDR2 SNEGSKA (reference sequence). This CDR3 spans 12 amino acids. The CDR3 DNA reads TGCAGTGCTAGGCTAACCACAGATACGCAGTATTTT. Translated, it gives CSARLTTDTQYF.

The chain has TRBV7-8 and TRBJ1-1, with D unresolved. V gave up 5 bases and J gave up 5 bases, with 15 bases separating them. The CDR3 consists of 14 residues. Germline CDR1 and CDR2: SGHVS and FQNEAQ. The CDR3 region has the DNA TGTGCCAGCAGCCCCGATACCCGGCAGACTGAAGCTTTCTTT. Translating it yields CASSPDTRQTEAFF.

This clonotype appeared a few times. The V gene is TRBV3-1, the J gene TRBJ2-5; D unclear. The length of the CDR3 is 17 residues. Germline CDR1 is LGHDT and CDR2 is YNNKEL (reference sequence). V lost 1 base and J 3 bases, leaving 18 bases between the germline ends. The CDR3 loop reads CASSQGSRPPPEETQYF. The CDR3 DNA is TGTGCCAGCAGCCAAGGGTCCCGTCCCCCCCCGGAAGAGACCCAGTACTTC.

CDR3 DNA sequence: TGTGCCAGCAGCTCTGAGGGCGCGAGCTCCTACAATGAGCAGTTCTTC. It encodes CASSSEGASSYNEQFF. The chain employs TRBV11-3 and TRBJ2-1; a possible D gene is TRBD2 (5 bases). The CDR3 runs 16 residues. In germline, CDR1 is SGHNT, CDR2 YENEEA. Trimming removed 4 bases from V and 0 bases from J, with 13 bases in between.

Worth noting for this clonotype: At one end the junction does not follow the germline gene, possibly because of a read error. The chain couples TRBV6-5 to TRBJ2-1; 12 bases are shared with TRBD2. CDR1 and CDR2 from the germline V gene are MNHEY and SVGAGI. The CDR3 has 15 amino acids. The CDR3 is CASRPLAGGRDELFF. CDR3 DNA sequence: TGTGCCAGCAGACCACTAGCGGGAGGCCGGGATGAGCTGTTCTTC.

In its sample, this clonotype was seen a few times. The CDR3: CASSLDGTGHEYNSPLHF. CDR3 nucleotides: TGTGCCAGCAGTTTAGATGGTACAGGTCATGAGTATAATTCACCCCTCCACTTT. The chain has TRBV12-3 or TRBV12-4 and TRBJ1-6; a possible D gene is TRBD1 (5 bases). V was shortened by 1 base and J by 4 bases, with 17 bases between the two germline ends. The CDR3 extends over 18 amino acids.

A few counts support this clonotype. This chain links TRBV4-3 with TRBJ1-5; D ambiguous. V gave up 0 bases and J gave up 6 bases, with 9 bases separating them. Germline CDR1 reads LGHNA; CDR2 reads YSLEER. This CDR3 is 14 amino acids long. CDR3 sequence (DNA): TGCGCCAGCAGCCAAGACACCTTAGGTCAGCCCCAGCATTTT. Translated: CASSQDTLGQPQHF.

A few counts support this clonotype. V and J are TRBV19 and TRBJ2-2, with 9 bases identical to TRBD2. V was clipped by 8 bases and J by 8 bases; unmatched bases: 12. There are 15 residues in the CDR3. Per germline, CDR1 LNHDA and CDR2 SQIVND (reference sequence). The CDR3 DNA follows: TGTGCCAGTTCTCTTAGCGGGAGCTGGGCTGGGGAGCTGTTTTTT. Translating it yields CASSLSGSWAGELFF. Complete variable domain (other parts from reference TRBV19 and TRBJ2-2): DGGITQSPKYLFRKEGQNVTLSCEQNLNHDAMYWYRQDPGQGLRLIYYSQIVNDFQKGDIAEGYSVSREKKESFPLTVTSAQKNPTAFYLCASSLSGSWAGELFFGEGSRLTVL.

J is TRBJ1-1 and V is TRBV28; D gene ambiguous. In germline, CDR1 is MDHEN, CDR2 SYDVKM. The CDR3 consists of 15 residues. The V and J ends lost 5 bases and 2 bases respectively, with 15 bases between them. For the CDR3, the DNA is TGTGCCAGCAGTCTTGAGCCGGGAGCCAACACTGAAGCTTTCTTT. Protein sequence: CASSLEPGANTEAFF.

This clonotype was seen ten or more times. The chain employs TRBV29-1 and TRBJ2-1; no clear D gene. The CDR3 sequence is 11 residues long. The V gene's germline CDR1 is SQVTM and CDR2 ANQGSEA. V was trimmed by 0 bases and J by 9 bases, leaving 6 bases between them. CDR3: CSVEEVGEQFF. The CDR3 DNA reads TGCAGCGTTGAAGAGGTCGGTGAGCAGTTCTTC.

Note on this clonotype: A read error may explain this, as a much larger clone is one base away. V usage is TRBV3-2 and J usage is TRBJ1-5. TRBV3-2 corresponds to a pseudogene. The CDR3 length is 14 residues. CDR3 sequence (DNA): TGTGCCAGCAGGCAAGGACACCCTTATCAGCCCCAGCATTTT. It translates to CASRQGHPYQPQHF.

This clonotype was picked up a small number of times. The CDR3 reads CASTVTRGEQFF. CDR3 nucleotide sequence: TGTGCCAGCACCGTTACCCGGGGCGAGCAGTTCTTC. This chain connects TRBV7-8 to TRBJ2-1, with D perhaps TRBD1 or TRBD2 (5 bases each). The CDR3 is 12 residues long. CDR1 and CDR2 from the germline V gene are SGHVS and FQNEAQ. V was shortened by 7 bases and J by 10 bases, with 14 bases between the two germline ends.

The chain is built from TRBV28 and TRBJ2-7, with unresolved D. The germline gives CDR1 MDHEN, CDR2 SYDVKM. Between the trimmed V and J ends, which lost 2 bases and 2 bases, there was a span of 7 bases. The CDR3 spans 13 residues. The CDR3 spells CASSLGQPYEQYF. CDR3 DNA: TGTGCCAGCAGTTTAGGGCAGCCCTACGAGCAGTACTTC.

This clonotype has a handful of counts. The V call is TRBV6-1, the J call TRBJ2-3; 10 bases match TRBD2. In germline, CDR1 is MNHNS, CDR2 SASEGT. V shed 4 bases and J 3 bases; nucleotides not matched to a gene: 7. The CDR3 length is 16 residues. CDR3 coding DNA: TGTGCCAGCAGTGGGCTAGCGGGAGACGGAACAGATACGCAGTATTTT. It translates to CASSGLAGDGTDTQYF.